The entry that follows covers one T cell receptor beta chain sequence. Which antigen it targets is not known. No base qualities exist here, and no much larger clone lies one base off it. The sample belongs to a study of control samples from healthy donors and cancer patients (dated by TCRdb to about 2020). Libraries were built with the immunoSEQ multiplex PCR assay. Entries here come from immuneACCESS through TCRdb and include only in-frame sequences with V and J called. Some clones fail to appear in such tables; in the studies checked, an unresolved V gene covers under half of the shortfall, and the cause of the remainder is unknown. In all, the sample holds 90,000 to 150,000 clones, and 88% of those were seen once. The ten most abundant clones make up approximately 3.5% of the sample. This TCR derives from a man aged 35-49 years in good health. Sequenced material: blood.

The CDR3 is CAAGSNTEAFF. The sequenced DNA: TGTGCCGCGGGGTCAAACACTGAAGCTTTCTTT. The chain employs TRBV24-1 and TRBJ1-1, with no D gene named confidently. The CDR3 starts with the cysteine, ends with the phenylalanine, and has 11 residues. Only the CDR3 portion is preserved as DNA: 33 bases, with reading frame beginning at the first base. V is shortened by 12 bases, J by 2 bases, and the region joining them spans 9 bases. The germline V gene sets CDR1 to KGHDR and CDR2 to SFDVKD.